This T cell receptor beta chain emerged from a study of T cell changes during pregnancy in multiple sclerosis (dated by TCRdb to about 2019). A note on the overall study: The study examined how the T cell repertoire changed over the course of pregnancy in women with multiple sclerosis.

The library was built by means of the immunoSEQ multiplex PCR assay. Entries here come from immuneACCESS through TCRdb and include only in-frame sequences with V and J called. Some clones fail to appear in such tables; in the studies checked, an unresolved V gene covers under half of the shortfall, and the cause of the remainder is unknown. The sample table records some 44,000 clones; roughly 90% of these occur just once. The ten most abundant clones make up 0.9% to 1.5% of the sample. From cysteine to phenylalanine, the CDR3 is 14 amino acids long. The retained sequence is limited to the CDR3, 42 bases, with the frame set at the first base. Looking up the germline V gene yields CDR1 MNHNS and CDR2 SASEGT. V has 9 bases trimmed and J has 3 bases trimmed; junction bases matching no gene number 7. A word on this clone: Which antigen it targets is not known. No quality values exist for individual bases; no much larger clone is one base distant.

Sequenced here: CD4+ T cells from peripheral blood mononuclear cells, sampled in the second trimester of pregnancy. The chain uses TRBV6-1 and TRBJ1-3; TRBD1 agrees with 8 junctional bases. The sequence was obtained from a female donor with multiple sclerosis, enrolled in a pregnancy study. The DNA sequence follows: TGTGCCAGTTGTCAGGGGGCTGGTGGAAACACCATATATTTT. Its translation is CASCQGAGGNTIYF.